A selection of T cell receptor beta chains follows, all from one sample in a study of blood T cells in healthy people across ages. TCRdb independently ran MiXCR on the 5' RACE reads; one entry per CDR3 protein. The profile shows about 1.7 million distinct CDR3 sequences, over 25% of them singletons. Specimen: blood. These receptors came from a woman aged 25 to 45 in good health. Each CDR3 is given with its conserved first and last residue. Expanded clones are given a class, and other clones once, few, many or no size at all.

v_call: TRBV20-1; clone_size: few; j_call: TRBJ2-7; cdr3_aa: CSAPDPRRAEQYF
v_call: TRBV12-3/TRBV12-4; clone_size: -; j_call: TRBJ2-3; cdr3_aa: CASSSEGLRTDTQYF
v_call: TRBV6-2/TRBV6-3; clone_size: few; j_call: TRBJ2-7; cdr3_aa: CASQSGNEQYF
v_call: TRBV19; clone_size: -; j_call: TRBJ1-2; cdr3_aa: CASRPSGTTNYGYTF
v_call: TRBV9; clone_size: few; j_call: TRBJ2-5; cdr3_aa: CASSDGPRSQETQYF
v_call: TRBV10-3; clone_size: -; j_call: TRBJ2-2; cdr3_aa: CAISASQPGELFF
v_call: TRBV2; clone_size: -; j_call: TRBJ2-1; cdr3_aa: CTSSSGTLNEQFF
v_call: TRBV7-9; clone_size: few; j_call: TRBJ2-1; cdr3_aa: CASSLGSNSHNEQFF
v_call: TRBV5-1; clone_size: -; j_call: TRBJ2-1; cdr3_aa: CASSRTSGTAYNEQFF
v_call: TRBV30; clone_size: -; j_call: TRBJ2-3; cdr3_aa: CAWSVQAGIKPDTQYF
v_call: TRBV27; clone_size: -; j_call: TRBJ1-4; cdr3_aa: CASSFTGGPGVNEKLFF
v_call: TRBV4-1; clone_size: few; j_call: TRBJ2-1; cdr3_aa: CASSQGPELDNEQFF
v_call: TRBV12-5; clone_size: -; j_call: TRBJ2-1; cdr3_aa: CASGLRQSDEQFF
v_call: TRBV5-1; clone_size: few; j_call: TRBJ2-7; cdr3_aa: CASSWPRTGFDEQYF
v_call: TRBV4-3; clone_size: -; j_call: TRBJ2-3; cdr3_aa: CASSPSYLETQYF
v_call: TRBV7-2; clone_size: few; j_call: TRBJ2-7; cdr3_aa: CASSFWQGAEQYF
v_call: TRBV7-8; clone_size: -; j_call: TRBJ2-3; cdr3_aa: CASSPVRTGLHTQYF
v_call: TRBV14; clone_size: few; j_call: TRBJ1-4; cdr3_aa: CASSQTWTGPNEKLFF
v_call: TRBV13; clone_size: -; j_call: TRBJ2-5; cdr3_aa: CASSFGTLGEQYF
v_call: TRBV12-3/TRBV12-4; clone_size: -; j_call: TRBJ2-7; cdr3_aa: CASSLLGLAEPYEQYF
v_call: TRBV7-2; clone_size: few; j_call: TRBJ2-2; cdr3_aa: CASSSRTGGTGELFF
v_call: TRBV2; clone_size: few; j_call: TRBJ2-1; cdr3_aa: CASSASAFNEQFF
v_call: TRBV5-1; clone_size: few; j_call: TRBJ2-3; cdr3_aa: CASSLGSHDTQYF
v_call: TRBV6-5; clone_size: few; j_call: TRBJ1-5; cdr3_aa: CASSSRGGPQHF
v_call: TRBV7-9; clone_size: few; j_call: TRBJ2-3; cdr3_aa: CASSIQIRTESTDTQYF
v_call: TRBV6-5; clone_size: once; j_call: TRBJ1-1; cdr3_aa: CATVGRFSNTEAFF
v_call: TRBV18; clone_size: -; j_call: TRBJ1-5; cdr3_aa: CASSPETGRYQPQHF
v_call: TRBV20-1; clone_size: -; j_call: TRBJ2-4; cdr3_aa: CSAEGSLAKNIQYF
v_call: TRBV2; clone_size: -; j_call: TRBJ2-2; cdr3_aa: CASRSEDGELFF
v_call: TRBV3-1; clone_size: few; j_call: TRBJ2-7; cdr3_aa: CASSQEWTGGSYEQYF
v_call: TRBV14; clone_size: few; j_call: TRBJ1-2; cdr3_aa: CASSHLWGYGYTF
v_call: TRBV10-2; clone_size: few; j_call: TRBJ2-5; cdr3_aa: CASSESVASVEQYF
v_call: TRBV10-3; clone_size: -; j_call: TRBJ2-5; cdr3_aa: CATSFSEGAWETQYF
v_call: TRBV20-1; clone_size: few; j_call: TRBJ1-2; cdr3_aa: CSATGVLDYGYTF
v_call: TRBV14; clone_size: -; j_call: TRBJ2-7; cdr3_aa: CASSQSITYEQYF